A single sample gave rise to the 4 T cell receptor beta chains below, sequenced in a study of graft-versus-host responses after intestinal transplantation (dated by TCRdb to the early 2020s). Libraries came from the immunoSEQ multiplex PCR assay. TCRdb provides this immuneACCESS table in a form limited to in-frame rearrangements. Some clones are lacking; in checked studies, under half of them reflect an unresolved V gene, and why the rest are absent is not known. Recorded for this sample are roughly 97,000 clones; about nine tenths of them occurred a single time. The top ten constitute 15% to 20% of the sample. The material was PBMCs, obtained around 450 days after intestinal transplant. The receptors were sampled from a human patient who received an intestinal transplant, so some T cells may come from the graft donor.

This chain uses TRBV6-6 with TRBJ1-2; possibly TRBD1 for D (6 bases). CDR3 size: 14 residues. Germline V gives CDR1 MNHNY, CDR2 SVGAGI (reference sequence). V lost 9 bases and J lost 0, with 14 bases in between. CDR3 region: CASYLGTPNYGYTF. As DNA, the CDR3 is TGTGCCAGTTACCTCGGGACACCTAACTATGGCTACACCTTC.

The chain is built from TRBV5-1 and TRBJ2-7; D gene unclear. CDR1 is SGHRS, CDR2 YFSETQ, per germline. The CDR3 contains 14 residues. Trimming pared 4 bases from V and 2 bases from J, leaving 13 bases between. In DNA, the CDR3 is TGCGCCAGCAGCGAGTACCTAAGACCCTACGAGCAGTACTTC. This codes for CASSEYLRPYEQYF.

The V and J genes are TRBV4-1 and TRBJ2-5, with D maybe TRBD1 (6 bases). Trimming pared 1 base from V and 9 bases from J, leaving 18 bases between. This CDR3 is built from 15 residues. Germline V gene data show CDR1 as MGHRA and CDR2 as YSYEKL. This CDR3 is CASSQVVQAEGAQYF. The CDR3 coding sequence is TGCGCCAGCAGCCAAGTGGTGCAGGCCGAGGGGGCCCAGTACTTC.

This chain uses TRBV11-1 with TRBJ2-3; D may be TRBD2 (6 bases). Per germline, CDR1 SGHAT and CDR2 FQDESV (reference sequence). This CDR3 region has 15 residues. Trimming took 2 bases from V and 4 from J, leaving 13 bases between them. The CDR3: CASSLRETSPDTQYF. CDR3 bases: TGTGCCAGCAGCTTACGTGAAACTAGCCCAGATACGCAGTATTTT.